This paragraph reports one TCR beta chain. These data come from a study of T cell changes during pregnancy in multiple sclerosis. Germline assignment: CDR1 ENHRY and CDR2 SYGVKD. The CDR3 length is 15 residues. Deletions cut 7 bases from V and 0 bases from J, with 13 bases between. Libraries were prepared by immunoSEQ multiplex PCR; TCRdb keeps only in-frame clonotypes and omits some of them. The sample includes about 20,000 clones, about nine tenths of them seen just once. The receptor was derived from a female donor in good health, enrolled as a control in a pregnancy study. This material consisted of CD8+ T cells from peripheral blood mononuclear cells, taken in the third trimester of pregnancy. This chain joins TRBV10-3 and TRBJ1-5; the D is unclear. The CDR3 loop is CAIIGGGDSNQPQHF. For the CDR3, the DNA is TGTGCCATCATAGGCGGAGGTGATAGCAATCAGCCCCAGCATTTT.